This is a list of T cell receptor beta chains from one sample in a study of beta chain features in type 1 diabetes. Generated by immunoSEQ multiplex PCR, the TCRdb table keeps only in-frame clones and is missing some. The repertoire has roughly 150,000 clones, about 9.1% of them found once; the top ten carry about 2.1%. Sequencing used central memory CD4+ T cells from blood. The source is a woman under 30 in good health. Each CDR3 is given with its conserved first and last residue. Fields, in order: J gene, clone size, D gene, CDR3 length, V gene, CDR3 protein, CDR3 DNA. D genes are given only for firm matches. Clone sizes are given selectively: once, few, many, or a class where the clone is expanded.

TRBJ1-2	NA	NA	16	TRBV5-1	CASSLANVGASYGYTF	TGCGCCAGCAGCTTGGCCAATGTAGGAGCTAGCTATGGCTACACCTTC
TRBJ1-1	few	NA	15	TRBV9	CASSPREVMGTEAFF	TGTGCCAGCAGCCCCCGGGAGGTGATGGGCACTGAAGCTTTCTTT
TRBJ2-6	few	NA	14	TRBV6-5	CAILVLSGANVLTF	TGTGCCATCCTAGTCCTCTCTGGGGCCAACGTCCTGACTTTC
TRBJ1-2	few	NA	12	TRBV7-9	CASSPPLAGYTF	TGTGCCAGCAGCCCTCCTCTCGCGGGCTACACCTTC
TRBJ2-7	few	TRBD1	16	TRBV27	CASSLTPTGNIYEQYF	TGTGCCAGCAGCTTGACCCCGACAGGGAATATCTACGAGCAGTACTTC
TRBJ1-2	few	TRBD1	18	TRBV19	CASSVYGTGELSGLGYTF	TGTGCCAGTAGTGTATACGGGACAGGAGAATTGTCTGGACTTGGCTACACCTTC
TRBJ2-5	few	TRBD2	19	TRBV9	CASSASPGLAGASQETQYF	TGTGCCAGCAGCGCTTCCCCCGGACTAGCGGGGGCCTCCCAAGAGACCCAGTACTTC
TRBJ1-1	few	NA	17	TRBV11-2	CASSSSTGSGFNTEAFF	TGTGCCAGCAGCTCTTCCACGGGAAGCGGGTTTAACACTGAAGCTTTCTTT
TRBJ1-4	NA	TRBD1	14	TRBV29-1	CSVEPGTGNEKLFF	TGCAGCGTTGAGCCCGGGACAGGGAATGAAAAACTGTTTTTT
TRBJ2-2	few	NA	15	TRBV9	CASSVEDSNTGELFF	TGTGCCAGCAGCGTAGAGGACTCGAACACCGGGGAGCTGTTTTTT
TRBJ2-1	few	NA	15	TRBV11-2	CASSLGGGFYNEQFF	TGTGCCAGCAGCTTAGGGGGAGGTTTTTACAATGAGCAGTTCTTC
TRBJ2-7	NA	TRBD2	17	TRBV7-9	CASSSKGTSGGYYEQYF	TGTGCCAGCAGCTCGAAGGGGACTAGCGGGGGTTACTACGAGCAGTACTTC
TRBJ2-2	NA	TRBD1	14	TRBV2	CASRGDRNTGELFF	TGTGCCAGCAGGGGGGACAGGAACACCGGGGAGCTGTTTTTT
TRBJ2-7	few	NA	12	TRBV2	CASSLALYEQYF	TGTGCCAGCAGTCTAGCACTCTACGAGCAGTACTTC
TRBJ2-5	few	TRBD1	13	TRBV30	CAWTGDSLETQYF	TGTGCCTGGACTGGGGACAGTTTGGAGACCCAGTACTTC
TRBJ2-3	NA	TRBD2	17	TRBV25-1	CASSEFGSGRAADTQYF	TGTGCCAGCAGTGAATTTGGTAGCGGGAGGGCCGCAGATACGCAGTATTTT
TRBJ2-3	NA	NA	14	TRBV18	CASSQNRVSDTQYF	TGTGCCAGCTCACAAAACAGGGTTTCAGATACGCAGTATTTT
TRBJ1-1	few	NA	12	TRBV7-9	CASSLPSTGAFF	TGTGCCAGCAGCTTACCTTCCACGGGAGCTTTCTTT
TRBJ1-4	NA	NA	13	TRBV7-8	CASSQTRNEKLFF	TGTGCCAGCAGTCAGACAAGAAATGAAAAACTGTTTTTT
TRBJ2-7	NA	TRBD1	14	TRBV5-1	CASSRDSGYDEQYF	TGCGCCAGCAGCCGGGACAGCGGTTATGACGAGCAGTACTTC
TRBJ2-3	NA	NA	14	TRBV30	CAWRRGSWSDTQYF	TGTGCCTGGAGGAGGGGGAGTTGGTCAGATACGCAGTATTTT
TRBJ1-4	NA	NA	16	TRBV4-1	CASSQELNRLNEKLFF	TGCGCCAGCAGCCAAGAACTTAACAGACTAAATGAAAAACTGTTTTTT